Included here is one T cell receptor beta chain sequence, with context. Trimming cost V 2 bases and J 2 bases; bases outside gene matches: 1. The germline V gene encodes CDR1 MGHRA and CDR2 YSYEKL. This CDR3 has 16 residues. The entry originates in a study of cytomegalovirus exposure and HLA in healthy donors. 13 Jbeta primers and 60 Vbeta primers were used for the PCR. Only in-frame clones appear in the TCRdb table, and some are missing; sequencing was by immunoSEQ multiplex PCR. The data show roughly 170,000 clones, with 60% to 80% seen just once and roughly 13% held by the top ten. This TCR was recovered from a woman in her forties or fifties in good health and CMV-seropositive. Sequencing was performed on PBMCs. This chain links TRBV4-1 with TRBJ2-6, with 9 bases fitting TRBD2. CDR3 bases: TGCGCCAGCAGCCAAATAGCGGGGGCTGGGGCCAACGTCCTGACTTTC. This sequence encodes CASSQIAGAGANVLTF.